This T cell receptor beta chain comes out of a study of blood T cell repertoires in COVID-19. CDR3 size: 13 residues. Looked up from germline, CDR1 is GTSNPN and CDR2 is SVGIG (reference sequence). Unmatched junction bases numbered 9, after V lost 5 bases and J lost 5 bases. The table came from immunoSEQ multiplex PCR; TCRdb's copy has only in-frame clones and leaves some out. This table holds about 140,000 clones, approximately 81% found once. Specimen: PBMCs or T cells enriched from blood (not recorded which). This sequence joins TRBV30 and TRBJ2-7; 7 bases map to TRBD1. The TCR originated in a middle-aged man with acute COVID-19. The CDR3 DNA reads TGTGCCTGGGCTCACAGGGGATCCAACGAGCAGTACTTC. Residues: CAWAHRGSNEQYF.